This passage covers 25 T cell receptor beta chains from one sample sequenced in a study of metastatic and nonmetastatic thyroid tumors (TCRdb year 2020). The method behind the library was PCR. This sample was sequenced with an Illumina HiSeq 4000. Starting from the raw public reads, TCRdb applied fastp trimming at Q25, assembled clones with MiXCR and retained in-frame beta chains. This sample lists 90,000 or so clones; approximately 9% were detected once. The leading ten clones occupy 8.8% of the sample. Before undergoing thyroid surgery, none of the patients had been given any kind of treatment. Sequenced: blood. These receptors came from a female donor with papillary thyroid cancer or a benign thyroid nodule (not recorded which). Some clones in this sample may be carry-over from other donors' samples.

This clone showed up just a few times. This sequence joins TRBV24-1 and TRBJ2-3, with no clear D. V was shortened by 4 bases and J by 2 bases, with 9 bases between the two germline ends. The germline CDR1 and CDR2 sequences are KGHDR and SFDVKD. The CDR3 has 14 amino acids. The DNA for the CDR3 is TGTGCCACCAGTGACCCGGGCCCCACAGATACGCAGTATTTT. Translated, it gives CATSDPGPTDTQYF.

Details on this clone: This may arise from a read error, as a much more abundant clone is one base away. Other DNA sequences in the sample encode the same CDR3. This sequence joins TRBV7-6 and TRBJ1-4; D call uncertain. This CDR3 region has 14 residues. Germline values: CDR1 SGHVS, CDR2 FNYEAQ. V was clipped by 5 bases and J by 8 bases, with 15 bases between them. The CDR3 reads CASSPSITSEKLFF. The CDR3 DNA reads TGTGCCAGCAGCCCGTCTATTACATCCGAAAAACTGTTTTTT. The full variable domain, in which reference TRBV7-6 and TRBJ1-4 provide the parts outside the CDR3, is GAGVSQSPRYKVTKRGQDVALRCDPISGHVSLYWYRQALGQGPEFLTYFNYEAQQDKSGLPNDRFSAERPEGSISTLTIQRTEQRDSAMYRCASSPSITSEKLFFGSGTQLSVL.

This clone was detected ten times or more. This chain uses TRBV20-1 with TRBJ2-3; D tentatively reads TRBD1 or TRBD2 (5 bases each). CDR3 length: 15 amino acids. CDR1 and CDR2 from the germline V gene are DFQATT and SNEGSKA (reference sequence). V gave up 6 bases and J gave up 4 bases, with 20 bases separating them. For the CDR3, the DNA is TGCAGTGCCACCGGGACCACTGAGGGCCCAGATACGCAGTATTTT. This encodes CSATGTTEGPDTQYF.

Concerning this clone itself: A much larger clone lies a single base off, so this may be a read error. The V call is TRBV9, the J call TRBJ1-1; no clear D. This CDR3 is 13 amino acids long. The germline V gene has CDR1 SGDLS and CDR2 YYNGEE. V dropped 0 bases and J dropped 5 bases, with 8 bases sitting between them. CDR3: CASSVARKTEAFF. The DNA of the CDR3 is TGTGCCAGCAGCGTAGCGAGGAAGACTGAAGCTTTCTTT.

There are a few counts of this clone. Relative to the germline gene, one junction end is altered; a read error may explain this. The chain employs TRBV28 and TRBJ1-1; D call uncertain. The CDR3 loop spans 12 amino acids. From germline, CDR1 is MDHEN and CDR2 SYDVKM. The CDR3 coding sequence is TGTGCCAGCCGACTTGGGCCCCTGGAAACTCTCTTT. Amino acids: CASRLGPLETLF.

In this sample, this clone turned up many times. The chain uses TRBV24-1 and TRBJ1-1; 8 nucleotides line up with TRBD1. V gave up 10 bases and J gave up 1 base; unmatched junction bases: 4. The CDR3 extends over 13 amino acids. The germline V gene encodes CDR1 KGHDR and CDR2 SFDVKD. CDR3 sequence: CATTGTGNTEAFF. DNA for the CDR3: TGTGCCACGACCGGGACAGGGAACACTGAAGCTTTCTTT.

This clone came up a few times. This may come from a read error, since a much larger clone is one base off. The CDR3 DNA reads TGTGCCACCAGTTATTTAGAGGAGGAAGCCGAGACCCAGTACTTC. Translation: CATSYLEEEAETQYF. The chain combines TRBV24-1 with TRBJ2-5, with D possibly matching TRBD2 (5 bases). CDR1 KGHDR and CDR2 SFDVKD come from the germline V gene. The length of the CDR3 is 15 residues.

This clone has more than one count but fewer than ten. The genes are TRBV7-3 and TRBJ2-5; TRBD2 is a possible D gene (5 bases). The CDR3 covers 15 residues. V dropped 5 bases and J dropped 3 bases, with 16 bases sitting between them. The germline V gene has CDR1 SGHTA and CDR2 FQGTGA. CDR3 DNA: TGTGCCAGCAGCACAACTCCGGGGATGGAAGAGACCCAGTACTTC. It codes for CASSTTPGMEETQYF.

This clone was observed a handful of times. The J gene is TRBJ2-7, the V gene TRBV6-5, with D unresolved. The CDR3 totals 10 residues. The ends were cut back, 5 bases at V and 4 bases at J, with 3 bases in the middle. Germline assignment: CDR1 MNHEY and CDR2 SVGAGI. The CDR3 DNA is TGTGCCAGCAGTCAGTACGAGCAGTACTTC. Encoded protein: CASSQYEQYF.

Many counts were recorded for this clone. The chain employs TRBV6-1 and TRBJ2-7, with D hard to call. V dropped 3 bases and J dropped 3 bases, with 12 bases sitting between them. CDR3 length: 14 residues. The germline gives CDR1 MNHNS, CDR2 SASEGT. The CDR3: CASSERTVVYEQYF. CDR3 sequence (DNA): TGTGCCAGCAGTGAGCGGACGGTGGTCTACGAGCAGTACTTC.

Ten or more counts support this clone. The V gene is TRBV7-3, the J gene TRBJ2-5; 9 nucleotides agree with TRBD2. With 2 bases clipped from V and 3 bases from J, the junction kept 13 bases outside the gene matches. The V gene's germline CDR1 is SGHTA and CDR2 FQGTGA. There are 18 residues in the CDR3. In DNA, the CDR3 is TGTGCCAGCAGCTTACTGGGCGGGGGGGGCGGATCAGAAGAGACCCAGTACTTC. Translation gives CASSLLGGGGGSEETQYF.

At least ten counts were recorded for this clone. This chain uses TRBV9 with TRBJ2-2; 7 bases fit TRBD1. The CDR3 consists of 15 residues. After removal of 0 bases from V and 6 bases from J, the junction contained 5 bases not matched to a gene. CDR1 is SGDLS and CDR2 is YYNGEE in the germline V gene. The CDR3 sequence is CASSVAQGWSGELFF. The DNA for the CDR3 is TGTGCCAGCAGCGTAGCACAGGGGTGGTCCGGGGAGCTGTTTTTT.

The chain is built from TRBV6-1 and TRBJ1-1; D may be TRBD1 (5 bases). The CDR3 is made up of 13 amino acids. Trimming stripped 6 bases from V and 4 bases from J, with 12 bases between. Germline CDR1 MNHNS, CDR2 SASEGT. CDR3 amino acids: CASRGGDATEAFF. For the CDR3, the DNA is TGTGCCAGCAGGGGGGGGGATGCCACTGAAGCTTTCTTT.

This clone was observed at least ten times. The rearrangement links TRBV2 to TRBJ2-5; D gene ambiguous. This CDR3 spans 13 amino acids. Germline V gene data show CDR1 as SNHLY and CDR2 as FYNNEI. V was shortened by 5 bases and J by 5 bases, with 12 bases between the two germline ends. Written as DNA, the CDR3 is TGTGCCAGCAGTCCCCCCAGCAGGGAGACCCAGTACTTC. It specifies CASSPPSRETQYF.

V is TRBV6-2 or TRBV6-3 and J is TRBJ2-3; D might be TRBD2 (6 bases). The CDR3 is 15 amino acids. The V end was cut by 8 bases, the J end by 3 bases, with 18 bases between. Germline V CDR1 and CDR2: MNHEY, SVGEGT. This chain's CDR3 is CASCSTSSATDTQYF. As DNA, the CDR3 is TGTGCCAGCTGCTCAACTAGCTCAGCGACAGATACGCAGTATTTT.

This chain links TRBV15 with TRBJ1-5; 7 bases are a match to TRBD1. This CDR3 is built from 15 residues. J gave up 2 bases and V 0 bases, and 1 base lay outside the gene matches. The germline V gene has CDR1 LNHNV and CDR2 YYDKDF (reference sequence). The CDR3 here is CATSRDQGGNQPQHF. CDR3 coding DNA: TGTGCCACCAGCAGAGATCAGGGGGGCAATCAGCCCCAGCATTTT.

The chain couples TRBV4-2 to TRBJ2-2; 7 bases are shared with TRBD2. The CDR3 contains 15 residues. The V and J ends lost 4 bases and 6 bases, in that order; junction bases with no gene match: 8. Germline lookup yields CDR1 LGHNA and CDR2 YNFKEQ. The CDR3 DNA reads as TGTGCCAGCAGCCCACCGACGGGGGGTTCCGGGGAGCTGTTTTTT. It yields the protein CASSPPTGGSGELFF.

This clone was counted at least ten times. As DNA, the CDR3 is TGTGCCAGCAGCTTGTGGCTAGCGGAGACCCAGTACTTC. Translating it yields CASSLWLAETQYF. The V gene is TRBV5-4, the J gene TRBJ2-5, with a weak D call TRBD2 (6 bases). The CDR3 consists of 13 residues. From germline, CDR1 is SGHNT and CDR2 YYREEE (reference sequence). The ends were cut back, 1 base at V and 5 bases at J, with 9 bases in the middle.

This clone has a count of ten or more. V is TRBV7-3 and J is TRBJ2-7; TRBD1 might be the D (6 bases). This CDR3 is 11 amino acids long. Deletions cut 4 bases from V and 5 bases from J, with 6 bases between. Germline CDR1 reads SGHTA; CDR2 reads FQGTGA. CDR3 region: CASSYRDEQYF. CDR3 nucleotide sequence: TGTGCCAGCAGCTACAGGGACGAGCAGTACTTC.

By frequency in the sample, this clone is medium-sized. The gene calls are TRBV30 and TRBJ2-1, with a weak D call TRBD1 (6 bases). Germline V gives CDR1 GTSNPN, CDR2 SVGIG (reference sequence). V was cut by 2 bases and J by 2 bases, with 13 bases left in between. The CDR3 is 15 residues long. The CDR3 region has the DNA TGTGCCTGGAGTAGGCCAGGGGATCCCTACAATGAGCAGTTCTTC. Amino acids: CAWSRPGDPYNEQFF. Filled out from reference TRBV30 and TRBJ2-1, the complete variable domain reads SQTIHQWPATLVQPVGSPLSLECTVEGTSNPNLYWYRQAAGRGLQLLFYSVGIGQISSEVPQNLSASRPQDRQFILSSKKLLLSDSGFYLCAWSRPGDPYNEQFFGPGTRLTVL.

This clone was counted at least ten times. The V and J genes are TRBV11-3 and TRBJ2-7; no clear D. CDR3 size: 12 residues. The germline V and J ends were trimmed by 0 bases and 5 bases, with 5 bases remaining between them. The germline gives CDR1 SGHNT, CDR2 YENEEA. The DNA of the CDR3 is TGTGCCAGCAGCTTAGATCTCCACGAGCAGTACTTC. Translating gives CASSLDLHEQYF.

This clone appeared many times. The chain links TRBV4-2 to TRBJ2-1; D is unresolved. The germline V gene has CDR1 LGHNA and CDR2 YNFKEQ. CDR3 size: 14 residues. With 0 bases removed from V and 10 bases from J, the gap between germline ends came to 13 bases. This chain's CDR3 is CASSQEEHFGEQFF. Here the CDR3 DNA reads TGTGCCAGCAGCCAAGAGGAACACTTTGGGGAGCAGTTCTTC.

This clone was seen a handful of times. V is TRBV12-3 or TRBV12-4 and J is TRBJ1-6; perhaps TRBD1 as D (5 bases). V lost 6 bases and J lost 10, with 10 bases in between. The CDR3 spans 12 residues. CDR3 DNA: TGTGCCAGCAGGTTCGGGGGGTCACCCCTCCACTTT. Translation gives CASRFGGSPLHF.

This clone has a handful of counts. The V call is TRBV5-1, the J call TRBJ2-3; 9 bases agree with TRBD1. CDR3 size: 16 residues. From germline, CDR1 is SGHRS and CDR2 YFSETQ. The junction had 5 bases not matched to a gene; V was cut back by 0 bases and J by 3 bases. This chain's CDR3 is CASSLEQGARTDTQYF. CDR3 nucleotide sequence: TGCGCCAGCAGCTTGGAACAGGGGGCAAGGACAGATACGCAGTATTTT.

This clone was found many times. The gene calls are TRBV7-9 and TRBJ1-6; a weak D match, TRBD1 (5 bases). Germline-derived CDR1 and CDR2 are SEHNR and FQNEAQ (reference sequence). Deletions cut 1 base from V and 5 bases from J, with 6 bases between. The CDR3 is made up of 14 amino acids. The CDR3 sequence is CASSLVTDNSPLHF. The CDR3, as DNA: TGTGCCAGCAGCTTAGTGACAGATAATTCACCCCTCCACTTT.